This T cell receptor beta chain was found in a study of shared clonotypes between healthy human individuals. Study-wide background: The donors, two women and a few men, were aged 18 to 49.

Study results and limitations: Rarefaction showed that sequencing of sorted subsets was incomplete (despite large depth). Naive CD4 clonotypes were shared across several donors at about 5%.

Trimming took off 6 bases at V and 4 bases at J, with 15 bases between the two ends. The CDR3 runs to 14 residues. Germline-derived CDR1 and CDR2 are LNHDA and SQIVND (reference sequence). Genomic DNA of each subset was evenly split across several immunoSEQ plates. Some clones are missing from TCRdb's copy, which holds only in-frame ones; the method was immunoSEQ multiplex PCR. The sample records roughly 2,300,000 clones, 85% to 95% being singletons. To note about this clone: Its specificity is unknown.

The source material was naive CD4+ T cells from PBMCs. Subset in this sample: CD45RA+ positively selected. The TCR comes from a young man in good health. Some clones in this sample may be carry-over from other donors' samples. The chain couples TRBV19 to TRBJ1-2; D perhaps matches TRBD1 (6 bases). In DNA form, the CDR3 reads TGTGCCAGTAGCGCAGGGGAGGCGAGCTATGGCTACACCTTC. It is translated as CASSAGEASYGYTF.